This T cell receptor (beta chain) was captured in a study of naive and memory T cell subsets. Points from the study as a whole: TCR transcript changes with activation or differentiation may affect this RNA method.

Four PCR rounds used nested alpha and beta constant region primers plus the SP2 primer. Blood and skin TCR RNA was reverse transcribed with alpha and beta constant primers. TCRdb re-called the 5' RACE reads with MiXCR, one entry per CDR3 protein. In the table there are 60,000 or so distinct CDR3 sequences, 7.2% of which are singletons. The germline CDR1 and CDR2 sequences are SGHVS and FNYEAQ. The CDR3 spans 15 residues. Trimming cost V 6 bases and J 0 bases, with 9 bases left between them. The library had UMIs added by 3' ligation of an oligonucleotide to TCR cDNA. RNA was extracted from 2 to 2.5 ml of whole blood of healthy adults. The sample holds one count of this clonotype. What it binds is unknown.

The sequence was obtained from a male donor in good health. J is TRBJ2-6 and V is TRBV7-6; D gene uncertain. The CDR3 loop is CASSLEVSGANVLTF. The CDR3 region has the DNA TGTGCCAGCAGTCTTGAGGTCTCTGGGGCCAACGTCCTGACTTTC.